The present T cell receptor (beta chain) was sequenced within a study of T cell repertoires in aging, cancer and after chemotherapy. This clonotype qualifies as medium-sized. Antigen: not known. The CDR3 extends over 12 amino acids. The V end lost 4 bases, the J end lost 8 bases, and 11 bases lay between the germline ends. Germline V gene lookup returns CDR1 SGHNT and CDR2 YYREEE (reference sequence). The template was genomic DNA from peripheral blood, not RNA. General study findings and limits: Healthy donors lost TCR diversity with age mainly through richness, cancer patients through richness and evenness. In hematological cancer patients, infiltrated lymphoid organs may have impaired thymic emigration or peripheral T cell expansion.

A mixed TRB-A/B primer pool amplified rearranged TRB by multiplex touch-down PCR. TCRdb reprocessed the multiplex PCR reads via MiXCR and lists one record per CDR3 protein. This repertoire shows just under 9,500 distinct CDR3 sequences, around a quarter found once; its top ten account for roughly an eighth. This receptor was obtained from a human donor with a blood cancer. The donor label of this sample is uncertain. The rearrangement joins TRBV5-4 to TRBJ2-3; no definite D call. The sample consisted of blood. CDR3 nucleotides: TGTGCCAGCAGCCGTGACTCGGGTACGCAGTATTTT. It specifies CASSRDSGTQYF.